This TCR beta chain was found in a study of T cells in women clearing cervical HPV infection. The overall study: For cases, blood was sampled a median approximately 150 days after lesion detection, interquartile range about 90 to 200 days. Only a few women had HLA typing results available.

Method: immunoSEQ multiplex PCR; TCRdb's copy keeps in-frame clones and lacks some. This sample's table has roughly 40,000 clones. Whole-study results and caveats: Unknown T-cell numbers per sample may underlie the richness differences. TRBV6-7 relative abundance averaged approximately 0.1% in cases and approximately 0.15% in controls.

Deletions cut 0 bases from V and 7 bases from J, with 7 bases between. This CDR3 region has 14 residues. A word on this clone: Antigen specificity is unknown. With the read ending 3 residues before the CDR3 end, the germline J gene is used to fill in that end.

The sequence came from a woman between 18 and 70 years old with a cervical HPV16 infection that either progressed to CIN3+ or cleared (not recorded which). Source material: blood buffy coat. V usage is TRBV12-3 or TRBV12-4 and J usage is TRBJ1-6, with D uncertain. The sequenced CDR3 bases are TGTGCCAGCAGTTTAGCCCAAAGGAATTCACCC. As protein: CASSLAQRNSP. The whole CDR3 is CASSLAQRNSPLHF.